A single sample is the source of the 4 T cell receptor beta chains below, sequenced in a study of control samples from healthy donors and cancer patients. Clones were read by immunoSEQ multiplex PCR, and TCRdb kept only the in-frame ones, dropping some. Altogether 120,000 or so clones are present, approximately 90% being singletons, with the ten largest covering roughly 8.7%. Sequenced material: blood. The receptors come from a man aged 18 to 29 in good health.

This chain uses TRBV12-3 or TRBV12-4 with TRBJ2-6, with a weak D call TRBD1 (6 bases). Trimming stripped 6 bases from V and 4 bases from J, with 7 bases between. The CDR3 is made up of 13 amino acids. This CDR3 reads CASRQGGANVLTF. CDR3 bases: TGTGCCAGCAGACAGGGAGGGGCCAACGTCCTGACTTTC.

The genes are TRBV7-2 and TRBJ2-3; 7 nucleotides agree with TRBD2. Germline V gene sequence: CDR1 SGHTA, CDR2 FQGNSA. The ends lost 7 bases at V and 4 bases at J; junction bases unmatched: 11. This CDR3 has 15 amino acids. CDR3 residues: CASTPQRGTSDTQYF. The CDR3 nucleotides read TGTGCCAGCACCCCCCAGCGGGGAACTTCAGATACGCAGTATTTT.

The rearrangement links TRBV7-9 to TRBJ2-2; unclear D gene. Trimming stripped 1 base from V and 3 bases from J, with 3 bases between. This CDR3 has 13 amino acids. Germline V gives CDR1 SEHNR, CDR2 FQNEAQ (reference sequence). The CDR3 DNA is TGTGCCAGCAGCTTAGTCCACACCGGGGAGCTGTTTTTT. Encoded protein: CASSLVHTGELFF. The full variable domain, rest sourced from reference TRBV7-9 and TRBJ2-2, is DTGVSQNPRHKITKRGQNVTFRCDPISEHNRLYWYRQTLGQGPEFLTYFQNEAQLEKSRLLSDRFSAERPKGSFSTLEIQRTEQGDSAMYLCASSLVHTGELFFGEGSRLTVL.

CDR3: CASSSHTDTQYF. CDR3 bases: TGCGCCAGCAGCTCCCACACAGATACGCAGTATTTT. The chain uses TRBV4-1 and TRBJ2-3; D unresolved. Between the trimmed V and J ends, which lost 5 bases and 2 bases, there was a span of 5 bases. Germline V gene sequence: CDR1 MGHRA, CDR2 YSYEKL. This CDR3 is built from 12 residues.